This T cell receptor (beta chain) was recorded in a study of blood T cell repertoires in COVID-19. Study as a whole: In each case, the material was cDNA or gDNA derived from T cells, B-cell-depleted T cells, or PBMCs.

The V end lost 0 bases, the J end lost 2 bases, and 13 bases lay between the germline ends. CDR3 size: 16 residues. The germline gives CDR1 SGDLS, CDR2 YYNGEE. In the original processing: Reference gene primer amplification gave nucleated cell count estimates. Sequencing was performed with immunoSEQ multiplex PCR; in TCRdb, only in-frame clones are kept and a portion is missing. V, J and clone size are those of that table, while D and trimming were read from the DNA. The sample lists around 140,000 clones; roughly 89% were seen once. The TCR comes from a human donor in a cohort sampled during active COVID-19. This chain links TRBV9 with TRBJ2-3; weak D call: TRBD2 (7 bases). Sequences were obtained from peripheral blood. CDR3: CASSVARGPYTDTQYF. CDR3 in DNA: TGTGCCAGCAGCGTAGCGCGGGGGCCCTACACAGATACGCAGTATTTT.